This T cell receptor beta chain originates from a study of cytomegalovirus exposure and HLA in healthy donors. Germline CDR1 SNHLY, CDR2 FYNNEI. The CDR3 has 16 amino acids. V lost 6 bases, J lost 8 bases, and 17 bases stayed unmatched. Study findings and constraints: In a later analysis, a missense DCLRE1C variant was linked to TCR beta V- and J-gene trimming.

A word on this clone: The antigen remains unidentified.

PCR was performed using 60 Vbeta and 13 Jbeta primers. The repertoire was sequenced with immunoSEQ multiplex PCR; TCRdb's copy has only in-frame clones and lacks some. The sample yields 140,000 to 150,000 clones, 70% seen once. The J gene is TRBJ1-2, the V gene TRBV2, with 8 bases lining up with TRBD1. The material sequenced was PBMCs. This sequence was found in a woman aged 60-70 years in good health and CMV-seropositive. The CDR3 sequence: CASSALGTGKESGYTF. CDR3 bases: TGTGCCAGCAGCGCGCTAGGGACAGGAAAGGAGAGCGGCTACACCTTC.